A single TCR beta chain is shown here with its context. The antigen it binds to is not known. No quality values exist for individual bases; no much larger clone is one base distant. Library preparation was by PCR. Data came from an Illumina HiSeq 2500. To reduce PCR and sequencing biases, unique molecular identifiers were built into the TCR beta cDNA libraries. Every 1 to 10 million input T cells yielded 500,000 or so cDNA molecules, meaning each molecule approximated one T cell. The patient libraries were prepared and sequenced using the same protocol as the earlier healthy control dataset. Samples belonging to the same batch were prepared together, multiplexed and sequenced on a shared HiSeq lane. On the authors' methods: MIGEC was used to process the raw barcoded reads, and molecular identifier groups with only a single read were discarded before consensus assembly and CDR3 extraction. Clonotype tables were post-analysed with VDJtools, and diversity was normalized by down-sampling all datasets to the smallest sample size. In repertoire overlap clustering, CDR3 amino acid sequences, but not nucleotide sequences, were matched to correct batch-related cross-sample contamination. Clones were called with MiXCR by TCRdb after fastp trimmed the public reads at Q25, and only in-frame beta chains were retained. Each entry merges the rows of one CDR3 protein and shows their most common DNA and genes. The V and J calls, along with clone size, are taken from TCRdb and not from the paper's own processing. The sample table contains hundreds of thousands of distinct CDR3 sequences; only one count was recorded for about 39% of them. The top ten constitute 6.5% to 8% of the sample.

This sample is drawn from a study of post-analysis software for immune sequencing data (dated by TCRdb to the mid-2010s). Regarding the study in general: Recorded disease courses included relapsing-remitting, secondary progressive and progressive-relapsing multiple sclerosis, with some patients lacking subtype annotation. Patient repertoires were compared against roughly 12 previously published healthy control repertoires from donors aged about 6 to 26 years. A subset of samples was prepared in parallel using single-end sample barcoding, then pooled and co-amplified after Illumina adapter ligation. Summary of the overall study and its limitations: Significantly lower normalized Chao1 diversity was found in multiple sclerosis patients than in controls, suggesting substantial peripheral T-cell clonal expansion. The multiple sclerosis patient group was slightly younger than the control group. Direct clustering with F measure revealed strong co-clustering of samples prepared in the same batch, which led to a batch-effect correction. A few TRBV segments, including TRBV5-6, TRBV5-1 and TRBV20-1, were significantly more frequent in patients than controls.

V drops 2 bases and J drops 8 bases, leaving 13 bases in between. The germline V gene (reference sequence) provides CDR1 MNHNY and CDR2 SVGAGI. From its cysteine to its phenylalanine, the CDR3 spans 15 amino acids. The sequence is cut down to CDR3 DNA, 45 bases in frame from base 1. To demonstrate the VDJtools post-analysis software, the study profiled TCR beta repertoires from the peripheral blood of about 13 young patients with multiple sclerosis. The multiple sclerosis patients were children and adolescents between 6 and 15 years of age. The chain is made from TRBV6-6 and TRBJ2-6; the D gene lacks a confident call. The clonotype comes from a girl aged 2 to 10 with multiple sclerosis. The sequenced material came from blood. The CDR3 reads as follows: CASSYSPTYSNVLTF. Here is the DNA: TGTGCCAGCAGTTACAGCCCGACGTATTCCAACGTCCTGACTTTC.